This record concerns one T cell receptor (beta chain) sequence. Its target is not known. This specimen belongs to a study of CD8 T cells in ankylosing spondylitis. Quantitative 5'-RACE with molecular barcodes was used to make the TCR beta libraries. TCRdb redid the calling of the 5' RACE reads with MiXCR, one entry per CDR3 protein. The table includes about 360,000 distinct CDR3 sequences, more than 20% detected once. The CDR3 is 15 amino acids. The germline gives CDR1 KGHSH, CDR2 LQKENI. V shed 1 base and J 5 bases; nucleotides not matched to a gene: 4. Study-level points and caveats: As for the disease-linked clones, they showed a CD8+ phenotype and occurred at relatively low frequencies in peripheral blood. A number of the motif variants had already been described in reactive arthritis synovial fluid and blood.

The chain uses TRBV18 and TRBJ2-1, with 8 bases that match TRBD1. The sequenced material came from blood, either unsorted or a sorted T cell fraction (not recorded which). This clonotype was obtained from a male donor with ankylosing spondylitis or in good health (not recorded which). CDR3 nucleotides: TGTGCCAGCTCACCACAGGACAGGGTCAACAATGAGCAGTTCTTC. Translation: CASSPQDRVNNEQFF.